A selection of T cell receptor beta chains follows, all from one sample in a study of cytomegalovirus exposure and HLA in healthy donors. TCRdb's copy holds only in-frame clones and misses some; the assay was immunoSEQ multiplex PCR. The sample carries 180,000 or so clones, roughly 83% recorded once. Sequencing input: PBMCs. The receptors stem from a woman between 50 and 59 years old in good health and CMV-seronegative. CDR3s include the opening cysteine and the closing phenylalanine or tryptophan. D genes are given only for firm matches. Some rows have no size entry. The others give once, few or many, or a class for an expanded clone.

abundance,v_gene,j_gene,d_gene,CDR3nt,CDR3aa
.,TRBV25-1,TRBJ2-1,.,TGTGCCAGCAGTGAATCTTTTGCGGAGCAGTTCTTC,CASSESFAEQFF
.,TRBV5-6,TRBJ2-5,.,TGTGCCAGCAGACAAACAGGGTCGGAGACCCAGTACTTC,CASRQTGSETQYF
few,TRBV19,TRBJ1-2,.,TGTGCCACTGGCGTGTGGGGCGACTATGGCTACACCTTC,CATGVWGDYGYTF
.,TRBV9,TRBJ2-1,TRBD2,TGTGCCAGCAGCGTGGGGACTAGCGCGTACAATGAGCAGTTCTTC,CASSVGTSAYNEQFF
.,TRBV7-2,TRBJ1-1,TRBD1,TGTGCCAGCAGCCTCGGACAGGGGGTCGCCACTGAAGCTTTCTTT,CASSLGQGVATEAFF
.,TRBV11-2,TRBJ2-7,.,TGTGCCAGCAGCCGCGTCCCCTCCTCTAGCTACGAGCAGTACTTC,CASSRVPSSSYEQYF
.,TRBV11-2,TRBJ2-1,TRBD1,TGTGCCAGTCGAGACAGGGGGCCCAATGAGCAGTTCTTC,CASRDRGPNEQFF
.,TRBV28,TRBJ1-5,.,TGTGCCAGCAGTCCTGCCGGCGGACAGCTCAATCAGCCCCAGCATTTT,CASSPAGGQLNQPQHF
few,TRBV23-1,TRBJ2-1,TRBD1,TGCGCCAGCAGTCGGACCCCGGGACAGACATACAATGAGCAGTTCTTC,CASSRTPGQTYNEQFF
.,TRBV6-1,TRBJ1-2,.,TGTGCCAGCAGTACCAGGGGTCTATCCAACTATGGCTACACCTTC,CASSTRGLSNYGYTF
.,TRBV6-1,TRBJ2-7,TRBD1,TGTGCCAGCAGTGTACAGGGGGCCACCTACGAGCAGTACTTC,CASSVQGATYEQYF
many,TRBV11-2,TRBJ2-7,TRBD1,TGTGCCAGCAGCTTGGGGACAGAACTTCGCTTC,CASSLGTELRF
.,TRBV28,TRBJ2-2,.,TGTGCCAGCAGTTTAGATGCCAGGGCGACCGGGGAGCTGTTTTTT,CASSLDARATGELFF
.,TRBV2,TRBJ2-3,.,TGTGCCAGCAGAGAGCGGATGACAGATACGCAGTATTTT,CASRERMTDTQYF
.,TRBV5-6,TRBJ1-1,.,TGTGCCAGCAGCTTGTCCGTCCAGGGGTACTACACTGAAGCTTTCTTT,CASSLSVQGYYTEAFF
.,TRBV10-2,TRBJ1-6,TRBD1,TGCGCCAGCAGCGGGGGACAGGGAGGTCGAAATTCACCCCTCCACTTT,CASSGGQGGRNSPLHF
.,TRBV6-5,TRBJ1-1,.,TGTGCCAGCAAGCGGGATGACATGAACACTGAAGCTTTCTTT,CASKRDDMNTEAFF
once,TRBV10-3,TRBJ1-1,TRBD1,TGTGCCATCAGTGAGTCTTCCGCTACACCGGACAGGGGAAACGAAGCTTTCTTT,CAISESSATPDRGNEAFF
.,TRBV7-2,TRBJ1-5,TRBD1,TGTGCCAGCAGCTTAGAGGACAGGGTAGCTCAGCCCCAGCATTTT,CASSLEDRVAQPQHF
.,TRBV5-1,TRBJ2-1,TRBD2,TGCGCCAGCAGCTTTAGCGGGAGCTCCTACAATGAGCAGTTCTTC,CASSFSGSSYNEQFF
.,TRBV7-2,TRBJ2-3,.,TGTGCCAGCAGCTTATCCCCTAGCACAGATACGCAGTATTTT,CASSLSPSTDTQYF
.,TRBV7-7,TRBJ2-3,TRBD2,TGTGCTAGCAGCACGGGTCTAGCGGGATCAGATACGCAGTATTTT,CASSTGLAGSDTQYF
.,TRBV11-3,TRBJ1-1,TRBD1,TGTGCCAGCAGCTTTACCGGGACAGGGGGCCGCACTGAAGCTTTCTTT,CASSFTGTGGRTEAFF
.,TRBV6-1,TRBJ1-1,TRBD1,TGTGCCAGCCAGGTTCAGGGGGTGGGCACTGAAGCTTTCTTT,CASQVQGVGTEAFF
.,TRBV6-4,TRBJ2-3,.,TGTGCCAGCAGTCCGGGACTTAGCACAGATACGCAGTATTTT,CASSPGLSTDTQYF
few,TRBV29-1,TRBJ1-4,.,TGCAGCGTTGTCCAAACCCGGGGTCTGACTAATGAAAAACTGTTTTTT,CSVVQTRGLTNEKLFF
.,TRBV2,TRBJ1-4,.,TGTGCCAGCAGCATACAGGAAAAACTGTTTTTT,CASSIQEKLFF
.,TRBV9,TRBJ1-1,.,TGTGCCAGCAGCGTAGATGCAGGTGAAGCTTTCTTT,CASSVDAGEAFF
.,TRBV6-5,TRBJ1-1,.,TGTGCCAGCACAAGGGACTGGGAGAACACTGAAGCTTTCTTT,CASTRDWENTEAFF
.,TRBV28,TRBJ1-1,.,TGTGCCAGCAGTCCCCCGGGAAGGGTGGCCACTGAAGCTTTCTTT,CASSPPGRVATEAFF
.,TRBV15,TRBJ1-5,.,TGTGCCACCAGCAGAGATAGTCAGCCAAGGAGTCAGCCCCAGCATTTT,CATSRDSQPRSQPQHF
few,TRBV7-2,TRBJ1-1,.,TGTGCCAGCAGCATCAGGGAGGGGAACACTGAAGCTTTCTTT,CASSIREGNTEAFF
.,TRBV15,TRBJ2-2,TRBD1,TGTGCCACCAGCAGTCCCGGGACAGGTTTTTATTTCGGGAACACCGGGGAGCTGTTTTTT,CATSSPGTGFYFGNTGELFF
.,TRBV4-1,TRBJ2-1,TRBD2,TGCGCCAGCAGCCCATTCGTGACTAGCGGGAATAATGAGCAGTTCTTC,CASSPFVTSGNNEQFF
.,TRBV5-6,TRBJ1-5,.,TGTGCCAGCAGCTTACGACAGGCGGGAGAGCCCCAGCATTTT,CASSLRQAGEPQHF
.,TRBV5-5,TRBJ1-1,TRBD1,TGTGCCAGCAGCTTATCAGGGGGCAATGAAGCTTTCTTT,CASSLSGGNEAFF
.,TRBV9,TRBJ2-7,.,TGTGCCAGCAGCGTAGCTGATACACTATTCTACGAGCAGTACTTC,CASSVADTLFYEQYF
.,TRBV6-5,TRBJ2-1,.,TGTGCCAGCAGTTTCGGAGGACTGCGGTACAATGAGCAGTTCTTC,CASSFGGLRYNEQFF
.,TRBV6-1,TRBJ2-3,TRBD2,TGTGCCAGCAGTGCAAGGGCGGGGGGAGGAGATACGCAGTATTTT,CASSARAGGGDTQYF
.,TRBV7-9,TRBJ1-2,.,TGTGCCAGCAGCCAACCGACACGGGGAATCTATGGCTACACCTTC,CASSQPTRGIYGYTF
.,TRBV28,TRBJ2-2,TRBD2,TGTGCCAGCGTTAGCGGGAGAGGAACCGGGGAGCTGTTTTTT,CASVSGRGTGELFF
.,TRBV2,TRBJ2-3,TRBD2,TGTGCCAGCAGTGTTTGGATCCTTGCCAGCGGGGTATTAACAGATACGCAGTATTTT,CASSVWILASGVLTDTQYF
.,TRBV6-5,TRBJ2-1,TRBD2,TGTGCCAGCAGCCTAAGCGGGAGAGGAGGCAATGAGCAGTTCTTC,CASSLSGRGGNEQFF
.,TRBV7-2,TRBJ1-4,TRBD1,TGTGCCAGCAGCCACGACAGGGCTAATGAAAAACTGTTTTTT,CASSHDRANEKLFF
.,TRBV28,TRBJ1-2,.,TGTGCCAGCAGTCCGGGACTTTATGGCTACACCTTC,CASSPGLYGYTF
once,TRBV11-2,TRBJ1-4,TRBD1,TGTGCCAGCAGCTCACCCGGGACAGGGGGCTTGAGGAAAAAACTGTTTTTT,CASSSPGTGGLRKKLFF
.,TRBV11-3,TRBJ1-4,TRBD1,TGTGCCAGCAGCGTGGGACCCGGGACAGAACTGTTTTTT,CASSVGPGTELFF
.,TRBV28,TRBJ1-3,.,TGTGCCAGCAGTTCCTCGGGCCCGGGGGGCTCTGGAAACACCATATATTTT,CASSSSGPGGSGNTIYF
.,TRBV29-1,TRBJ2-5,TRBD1,TGCAGCGTTGAAGATCACAGGGGCTCCCCCCTTTCACAAGAGACCCAGTACTTC,CSVEDHRGSPLSQETQYF
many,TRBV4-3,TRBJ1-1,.,TGCGCCAGCAGCCAAGAGGCAAGGGGGAACACTGAAGCTTTCTTT,CASSQEARGNTEAFF
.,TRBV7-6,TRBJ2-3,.,TGTGCCAGCAGCTTAGATTGGGGGCCGACAGATACGCAGTATTTT,CASSLDWGPTDTQYF
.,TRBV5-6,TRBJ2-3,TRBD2,TGTGCCAGCAGCCCCCCGGTAACTAGCGGCTTCACAGATACGCAGTATTTT,CASSPPVTSGFTDTQYF
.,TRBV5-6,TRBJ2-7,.,TGTGCCAGCAGCCGAACCGGGTTCCCTTACGAGCAGTACTTC,CASSRTGFPYEQYF
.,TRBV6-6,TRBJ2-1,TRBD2,TGTGCCAGCAGCCTCGGGACTAGAACCTACAATGAGCAGTTCTTC,CASSLGTRTYNEQFF